The rows below give T cell receptor beta chains drawn from one sample of a study of T cells in Graves' hyperthyroidism and ophthalmopathy. TCRdb reprocessed the multiplex PCR reads with MiXCR, giving one entry per CDR3 protein. The profile covers 600,000 or so distinct CDR3 sequences, with about 14% appearing a single time and around 13% taken by the ten largest. Sequences were obtained from blood. These receptors were taken from a woman between 45 and 65 years old with Graves' ophthalmopathy. The CDR3 runs from the conserved cysteine through the conserved F or W. The D gene is left open where the match is weak. Not all rows give a size; the values are once, few, many and, for expanded clones, a class.

>.|TRBV30|.|TRBJ2-7
TGTGCCTGCAGTGCAACGGGACGGTCCTACGAGCAGTACTTC
CACSATGRSYEQYF
>many|TRBV6-5|.|TRBJ2-7
TGTGCCAGCAGTTACTCCGGGACAAAGACCTACGAGCAGTACTTC
CASSYSGTKTYEQYF
>many|TRBV12-3/TRBV12-4|.|TRBJ2-2
TGTGCCAGCCGCTCCCGGGGCCTTGGCACCGGGGAGCTGTTTTTT
CASRSRGLGTGELFF
>many|TRBV5-1|.|TRBJ2-7
TGCGCCAGCAGCGGGGTGGGGACACTCTCCTACGAGCAGTACTTC
CASSGVGTLSYEQYF
>many|TRBV6-2/TRBV6-3|.|TRBJ2-7
TGTGCCAGCAGTTGGGAAGGAAGCTACGAGCAGTACTTC
CASSWEGSYEQYF
>few|TRBV27|.|TRBJ2-1
TGTGCCAGCAGCACGGACAGCCGCACCTACAATGAGCAGTTCTTC
CASSTDSRTYNEQFF
>.|TRBV9|.|TRBJ2-5
TGTGCCAGCAGCGGGACTTTAGGGCAAGAGACCCAGTACTTC
CASSGTLGQETQYF
>.|TRBV29-1|.|TRBJ1-4
TGCAGCGTTGCGGGGACGGTCCTGAATGAAAAACTGTTTTTT
CSVAGTVLNEKLFF
>many|TRBV20-1|.|TRBJ2-1
TGCAGTGCTACCATTGGACTAAATTCGGATGAGCAGTTCTTC
CSATIGLNSDEQFF
>few|TRBV7-9|TRBD2|TRBJ2-3
TGTGCCAGCAGCTCCAGACTAGCGGCTAGCACAGATACGCAGTATTTT
CASSSRLAASTDTQYF
>few|TRBV27|TRBD2|TRBJ2-3
TGTGCCAGCAGTTGGGGGAGGGAAACAGATACGCAGTATTTT
CASSWGRETDTQYF
>many|TRBV27|TRBD2|TRBJ2-5
TGTGCCAGCAGTTCGCGGACTAGTTTCGTCTCTGGGGAAAGGGAGACCCAGTACTTC
CASSSRTSFVSGERETQYF
>many|TRBV4-3|.|TRBJ1-1
TGCGCCAGCAGCCTAGGACTCACCGGAGGGACTGAAGCTTTCTTT
CASSLGLTGGTEAFF
>many|TRBV6-6|.|TRBJ2-7
TGTGCCAGCAGTTACGAGAGGAAATCCTACGAGCAGTACTTC
CASSYERKSYEQYF
>many|TRBV28|TRBD2|TRBJ2-7
TGTGCCAGCAGATACAGGACTAGCGGGAGGGCCCCGTACTTC
CASRYRTSGRAPYF
>many|TRBV12-3/TRBV12-4|.|TRBJ1-2
TGTGCCAGCAGTTTAGCGCTAAGGGGGGGCTACACCTTC
CASSLALRGGYTF
>.|TRBV28|.|TRBJ1-1
TGTGCCAGCAGTTGGGGGCCGCTTGGGAGGATGAACACTGAAGCTTTCTTT
CASSWGPLGRMNTEAFF